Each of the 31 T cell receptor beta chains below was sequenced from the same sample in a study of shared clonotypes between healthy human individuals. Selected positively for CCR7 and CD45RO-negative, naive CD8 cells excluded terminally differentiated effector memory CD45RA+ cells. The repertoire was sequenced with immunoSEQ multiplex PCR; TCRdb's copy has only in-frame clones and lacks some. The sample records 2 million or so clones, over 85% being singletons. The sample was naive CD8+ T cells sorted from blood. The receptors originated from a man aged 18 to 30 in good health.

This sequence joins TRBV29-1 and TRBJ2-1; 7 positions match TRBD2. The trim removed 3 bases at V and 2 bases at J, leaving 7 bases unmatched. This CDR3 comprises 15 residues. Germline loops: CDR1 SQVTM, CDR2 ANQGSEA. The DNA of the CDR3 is TGCAGCGTTGATAACGGACTAGGGCCCTACAATGAGCAGTTCTTC. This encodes CSVDNGLGPYNEQFF.

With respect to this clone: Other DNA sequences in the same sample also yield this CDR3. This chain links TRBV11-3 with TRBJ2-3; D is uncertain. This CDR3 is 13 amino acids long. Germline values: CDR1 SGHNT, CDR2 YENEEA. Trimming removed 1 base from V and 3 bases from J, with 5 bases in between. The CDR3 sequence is CASSLAATDTQYF. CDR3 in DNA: TGTGCCAGCAGCTTAGCGGCTACAGATACGCAGTATTTT.

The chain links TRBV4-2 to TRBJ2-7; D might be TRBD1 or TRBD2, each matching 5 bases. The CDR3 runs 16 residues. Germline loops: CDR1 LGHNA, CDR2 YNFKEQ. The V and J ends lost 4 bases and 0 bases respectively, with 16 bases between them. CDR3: CASSLSGTASSYEQYF. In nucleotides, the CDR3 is TGTGCCAGCAGCCTCTCCGGGACGGCTAGCTCCTACGAGCAGTACTTC.

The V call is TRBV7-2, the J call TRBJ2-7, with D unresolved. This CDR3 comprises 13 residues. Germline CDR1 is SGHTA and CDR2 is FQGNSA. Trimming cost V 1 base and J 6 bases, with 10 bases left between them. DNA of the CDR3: TGTGCCAGCAGCTTAGACAACTCCCCCGAGCAGTACTTC. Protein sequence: CASSLDNSPEQYF. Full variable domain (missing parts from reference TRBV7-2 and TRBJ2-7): GAGVSQSPSNKVTEKGKDVELRCDPISGHTALYWYRQSLGQGLEFLIYFQGNSAPDKSGLPSDRFSAERTGGSVSTLTIQRTQQEDSAVYLCASSLDNSPEQYFGPGTRLTVT.

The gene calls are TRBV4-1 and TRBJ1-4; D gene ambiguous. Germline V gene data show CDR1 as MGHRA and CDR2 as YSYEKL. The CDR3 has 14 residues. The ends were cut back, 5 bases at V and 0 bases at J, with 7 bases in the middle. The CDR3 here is CASSRAATNEKLFF. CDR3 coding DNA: TGCGCCAGCAGCAGGGCAGCAACTAATGAAAAACTGTTTTTT.

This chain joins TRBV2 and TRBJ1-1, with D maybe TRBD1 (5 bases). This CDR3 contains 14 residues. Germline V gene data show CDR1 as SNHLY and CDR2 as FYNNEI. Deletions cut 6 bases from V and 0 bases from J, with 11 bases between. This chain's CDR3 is CASSQQALNTEAFF. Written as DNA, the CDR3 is TGTGCCAGCAGCCAACAGGCTCTGAACACTGAAGCTTTCTTT. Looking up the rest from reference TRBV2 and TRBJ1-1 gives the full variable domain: EPEVTQTPSHQVTQMGQEVILRCVPISNHLYFYWYRQILGQKVEFLVSFYNNEISEKSEIFDDQFSVERPDGSNFTLKIRSTKLEDSAMYFCASSQQALNTEAFFGQGTRLTVV.

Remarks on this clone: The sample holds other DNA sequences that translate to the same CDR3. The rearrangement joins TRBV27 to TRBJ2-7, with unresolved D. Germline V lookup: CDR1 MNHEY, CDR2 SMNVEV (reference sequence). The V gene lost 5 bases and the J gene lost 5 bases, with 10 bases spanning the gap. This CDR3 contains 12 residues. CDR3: CASSPGGHEQYF. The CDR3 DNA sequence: TGTGCCAGCAGTCCCGGCGGCCACGAGCAGTACTTC.

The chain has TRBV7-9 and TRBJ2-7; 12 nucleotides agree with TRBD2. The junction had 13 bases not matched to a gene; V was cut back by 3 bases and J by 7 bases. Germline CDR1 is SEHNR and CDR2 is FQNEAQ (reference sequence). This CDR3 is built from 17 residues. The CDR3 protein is CASSLGLAGPSHEEQYF. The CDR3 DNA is TGTGCCAGCAGCTTGGGACTAGCGGGCCCGTCCCACGAGGAGCAGTACTTC.

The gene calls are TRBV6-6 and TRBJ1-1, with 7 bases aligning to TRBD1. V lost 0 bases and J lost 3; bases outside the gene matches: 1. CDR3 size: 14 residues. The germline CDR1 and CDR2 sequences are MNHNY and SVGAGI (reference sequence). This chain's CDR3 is CASSYSQGDTEAFF. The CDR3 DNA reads TGTGCCAGCAGTTACTCGCAGGGGGACACTGAAGCTTTCTTT.

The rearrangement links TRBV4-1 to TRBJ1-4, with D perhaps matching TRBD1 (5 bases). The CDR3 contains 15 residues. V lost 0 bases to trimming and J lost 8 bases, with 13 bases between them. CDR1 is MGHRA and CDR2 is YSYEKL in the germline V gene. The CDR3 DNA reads TGCGCCAGCAGCCAAGAACAGCCCGGGGGAGAAAAACTGTTTTTT. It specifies CASSQEQPGGEKLFF.

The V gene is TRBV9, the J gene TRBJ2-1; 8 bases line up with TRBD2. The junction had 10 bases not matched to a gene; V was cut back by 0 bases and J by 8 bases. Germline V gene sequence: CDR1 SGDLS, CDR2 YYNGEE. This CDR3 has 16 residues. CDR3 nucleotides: TGTGCCAGCAGCGTAGATCAAGCGGGAGTGGGTGATGAGCAGTTCTTC. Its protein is CASSVDQAGVGDEQFF. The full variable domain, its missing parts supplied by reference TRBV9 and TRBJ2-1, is DSGVTQTPKHLITATGQRVTLRCSPRSGDLSVYWYQQSLDQGLQFLIQYYNGEERAKGNILERFSAQQFPDLHSELNLSSLELGDSALYFCASSVDQAGVGDEQFFGPGTRLTVL.

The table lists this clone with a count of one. This chain's CDR3 is CASSSGVGPGEQYF. As DNA, the CDR3 is TGTGCCAGCAGTTCCGGGGTGGGTCCGGGCGAGCAGTACTTC. The genes are TRBV28 and TRBJ2-7, with a tentative D call TRBD2 (5 bases). Trimming cost V 4 bases and J 6 bases, with 16 bases left between them. Germline V CDR1 and CDR2: MDHEN, SYDVKM. The CDR3 spans 14 residues.

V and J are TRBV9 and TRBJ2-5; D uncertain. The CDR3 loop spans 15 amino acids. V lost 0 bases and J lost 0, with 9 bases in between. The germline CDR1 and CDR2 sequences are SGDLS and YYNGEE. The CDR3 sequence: CASSVGSRYQETQYF. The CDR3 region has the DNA TGTGCCAGCAGCGTAGGGTCCCGGTACCAAGAGACCCAGTACTTC.

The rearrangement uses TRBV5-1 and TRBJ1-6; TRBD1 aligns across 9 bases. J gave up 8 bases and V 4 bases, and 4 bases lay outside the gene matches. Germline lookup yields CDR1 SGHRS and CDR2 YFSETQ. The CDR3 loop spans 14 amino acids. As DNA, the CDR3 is TGCGCCAGCAGCCCGGGACAGGGTTATTCACCCCTCCACTTT. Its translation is CASSPGQGYSPLHF. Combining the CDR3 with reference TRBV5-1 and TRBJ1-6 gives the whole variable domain KAGVTQTPRYLIKTRGQQVTLSCSPISGHRSVSWYQQTPGQGLQFLFEYFSETQRNKGNFPGRFSGRQFSNSRSEMNVSTLELGDSALYLCASSPGQGYSPLHFGNGTRLTVT.

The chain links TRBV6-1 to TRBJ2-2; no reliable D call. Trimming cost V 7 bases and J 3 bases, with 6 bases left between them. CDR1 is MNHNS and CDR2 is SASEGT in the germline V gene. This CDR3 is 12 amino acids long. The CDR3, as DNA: TGTGCCAGCATGATTGACACCGGGGAGCTGTTTTTT. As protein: CASMIDTGELFF.

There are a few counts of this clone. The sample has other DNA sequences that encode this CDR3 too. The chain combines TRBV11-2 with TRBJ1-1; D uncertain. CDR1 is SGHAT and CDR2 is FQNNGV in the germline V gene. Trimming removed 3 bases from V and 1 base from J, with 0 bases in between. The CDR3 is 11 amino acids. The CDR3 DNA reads TGTGCCAGCAGCTTGAACACTGAAGCTTTCTTT. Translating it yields CASSLNTEAFF.

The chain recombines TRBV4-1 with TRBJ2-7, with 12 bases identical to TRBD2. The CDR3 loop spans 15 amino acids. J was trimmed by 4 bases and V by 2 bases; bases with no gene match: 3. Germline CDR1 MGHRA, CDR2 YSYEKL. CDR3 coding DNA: TGCGCCAGCAGCCAACTAGCGGGAGGGGTGTACGAGCAGTACTTC. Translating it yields CASSQLAGGVYEQYF.

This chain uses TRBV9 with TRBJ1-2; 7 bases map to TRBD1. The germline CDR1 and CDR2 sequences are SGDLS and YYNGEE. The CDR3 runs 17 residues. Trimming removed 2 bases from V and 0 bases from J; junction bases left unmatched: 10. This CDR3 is CASSVKGQAHSNYGYTF. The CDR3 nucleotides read TGTGCCAGCAGCGTGAAAGGACAGGCTCACTCTAACTATGGCTACACCTTC.

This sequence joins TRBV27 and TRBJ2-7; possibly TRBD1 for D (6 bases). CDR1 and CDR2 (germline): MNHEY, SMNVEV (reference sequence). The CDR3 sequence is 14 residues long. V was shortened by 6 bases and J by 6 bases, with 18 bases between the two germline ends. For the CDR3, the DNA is TGTGCCAGCAGCCTCGGTCACGGGACACCCGAGCAGTACTTC. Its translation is CASSLGHGTPEQYF.

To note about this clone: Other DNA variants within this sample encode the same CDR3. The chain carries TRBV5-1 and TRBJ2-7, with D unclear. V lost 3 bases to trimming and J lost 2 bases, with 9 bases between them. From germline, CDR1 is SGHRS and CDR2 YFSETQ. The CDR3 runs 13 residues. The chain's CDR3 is CASSSSGPYEQYF. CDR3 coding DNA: TGCGCCAGCAGCTCCTCTGGCCCCTACGAGCAGTACTTC. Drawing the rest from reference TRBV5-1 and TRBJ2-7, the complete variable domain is KAGVTQTPRYLIKTRGQQVTLSCSPISGHRSVSWYQQTPGQGLQFLFEYFSETQRNKGNFPGRFSGRQFSNSRSEMNVSTLELGDSALYLCASSSSGPYEQYFGPGTRLTVT.

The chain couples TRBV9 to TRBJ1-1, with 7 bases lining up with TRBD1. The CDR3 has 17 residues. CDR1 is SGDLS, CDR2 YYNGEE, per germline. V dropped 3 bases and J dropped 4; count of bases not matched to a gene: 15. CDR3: CASSGEQGTRLGTEAFF. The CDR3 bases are TGTGCCAGCAGCGGAGAACAGGGGACGCGGTTGGGCACTGAAGCTTTCTTT.

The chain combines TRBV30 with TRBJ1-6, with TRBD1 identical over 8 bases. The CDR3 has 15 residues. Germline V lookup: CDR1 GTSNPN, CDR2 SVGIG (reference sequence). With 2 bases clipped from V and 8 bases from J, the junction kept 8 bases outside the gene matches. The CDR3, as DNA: TGTGCCTGGAGTCCCCTTGGGACAGGCTATTCACCCCTCCACTTT. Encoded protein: CAWSPLGTGYSPLHF.

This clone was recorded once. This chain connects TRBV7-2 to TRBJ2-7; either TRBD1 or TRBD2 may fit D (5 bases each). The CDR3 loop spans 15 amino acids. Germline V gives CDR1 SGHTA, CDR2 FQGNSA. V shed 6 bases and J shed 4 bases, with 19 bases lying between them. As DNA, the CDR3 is TGTGCCAGCAGTTATGACGGGGTGGGGACGTACGAGCAGTACTTC. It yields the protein CASSYDGVGTYEQYF.

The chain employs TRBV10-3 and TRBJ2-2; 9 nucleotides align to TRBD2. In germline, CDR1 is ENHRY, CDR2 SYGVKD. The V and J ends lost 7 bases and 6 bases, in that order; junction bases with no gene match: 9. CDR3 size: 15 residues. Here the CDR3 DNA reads TGTGCCATCATCGGAATAGCGGGGGCGGCCGGGGAGCTGTTTTTT. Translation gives CAIIGIAGAAGELFF.

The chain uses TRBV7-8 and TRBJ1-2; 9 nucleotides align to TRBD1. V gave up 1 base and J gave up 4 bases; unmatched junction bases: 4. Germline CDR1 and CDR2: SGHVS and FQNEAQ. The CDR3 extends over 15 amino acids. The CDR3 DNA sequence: TGTGCCAGCAGCTTAGGACAGGGGGATGGCTATGGCTACACCTTC. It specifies CASSLGQGDGYGYTF.

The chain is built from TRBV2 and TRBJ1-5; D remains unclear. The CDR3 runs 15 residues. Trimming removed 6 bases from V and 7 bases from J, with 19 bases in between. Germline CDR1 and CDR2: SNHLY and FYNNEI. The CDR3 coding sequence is TGTGCCAGCAGCGAGGGAGAGCATGCTCTGCAGCCCCAGCATTTT. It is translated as CASSEGEHALQPQHF. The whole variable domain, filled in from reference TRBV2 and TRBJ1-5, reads EPEVTQTPSHQVTQMGQEVILRCVPISNHLYFYWYRQILGQKVEFLVSFYNNEISEKSEIFDDQFSVERPDGSNFTLKIRSTKLEDSAMYFCASSEGEHALQPQHFGDGTRLSIL.

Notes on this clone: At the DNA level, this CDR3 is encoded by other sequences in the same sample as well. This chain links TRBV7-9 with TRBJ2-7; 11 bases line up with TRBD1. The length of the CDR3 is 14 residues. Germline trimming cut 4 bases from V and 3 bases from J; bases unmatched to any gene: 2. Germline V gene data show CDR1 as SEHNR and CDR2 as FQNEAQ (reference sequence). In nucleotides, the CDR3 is TGTGCCAGCAGCTCGGGGACAGGGGGCTACGAGCAGTACTTC. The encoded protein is CASSSGTGGYEQYF.

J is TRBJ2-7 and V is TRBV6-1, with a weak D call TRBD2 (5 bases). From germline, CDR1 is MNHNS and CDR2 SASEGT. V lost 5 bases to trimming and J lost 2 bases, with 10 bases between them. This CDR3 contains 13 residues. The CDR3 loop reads CASSKTTAYEQYF. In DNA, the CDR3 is TGTGCCAGCAGTAAGACTACCGCCTACGAGCAGTACTTC.

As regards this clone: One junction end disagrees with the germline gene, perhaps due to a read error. CDR3 sequence reads: CASSPPGTAYDEQFF. The CDR3 DNA follows: TGTGCCAGCAGTCCCCCCGGGACAGCCTACGATGAGCAGTTCTTC. The chain joins TRBV28 to TRBJ2-1; 7 bases fit TRBD1. This CDR3 region has 15 residues. Germline V gene lookup returns CDR1 MDHEN and CDR2 SYDVKM.

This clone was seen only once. The CDR3 loop reads CASSFVMLAGIGNEQFF. CDR3 coding DNA: TGTGCCAGCAGCTTCGTTATGCTAGCGGGAATCGGCAATGAGCAGTTCTTC. The chain carries TRBV7-2 and TRBJ2-1, with TRBD2 matching 9 bases. This CDR3 has 17 amino acids. CDR1 is SGHTA, CDR2 FQGNSA, per germline. The V segment lost 3 bases and the J segment 6 bases; nucleotides outside the gene matches: 12. The full variable domain, rest sourced from reference TRBV7-2 and TRBJ2-1, is GAGVSQSPSNKVTEKGKDVELRCDPISGHTALYWYRQSLGQGLEFLIYFQGNSAPDKSGLPSDRFSAERTGGSVSTLTIQRTQQEDSAVYLCASSFVMLAGIGNEQFFGPGTRLTVL.

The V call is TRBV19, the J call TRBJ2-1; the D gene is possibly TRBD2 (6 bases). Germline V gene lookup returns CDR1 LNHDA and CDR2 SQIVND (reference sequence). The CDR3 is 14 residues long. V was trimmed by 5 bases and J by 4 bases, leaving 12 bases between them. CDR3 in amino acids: CASSWGVGYNEQFF. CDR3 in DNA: TGTGCCAGTAGTTGGGGGGTTGGTTACAATGAGCAGTTCTTC.